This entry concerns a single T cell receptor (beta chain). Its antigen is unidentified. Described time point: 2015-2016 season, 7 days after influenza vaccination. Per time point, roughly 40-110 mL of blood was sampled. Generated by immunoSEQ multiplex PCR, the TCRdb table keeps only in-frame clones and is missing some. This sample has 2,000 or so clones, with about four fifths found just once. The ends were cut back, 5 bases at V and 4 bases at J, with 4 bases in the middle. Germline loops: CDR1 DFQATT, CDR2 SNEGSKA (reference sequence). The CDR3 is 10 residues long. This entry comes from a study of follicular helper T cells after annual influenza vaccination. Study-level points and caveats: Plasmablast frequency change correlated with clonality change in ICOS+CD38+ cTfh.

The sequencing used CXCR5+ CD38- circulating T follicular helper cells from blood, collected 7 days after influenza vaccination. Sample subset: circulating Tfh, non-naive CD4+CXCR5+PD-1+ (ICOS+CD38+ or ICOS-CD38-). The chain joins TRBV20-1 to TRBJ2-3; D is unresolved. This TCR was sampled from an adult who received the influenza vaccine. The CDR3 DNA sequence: TGCAGTGCTGAAGCAGATACGCAGTATTTT. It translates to CSAEADTQYF.